The next 10 T cell receptor beta chains were all read from a single sample in a study of CD8+ T cells in alopecia areata. The treatment here: oral pan-JAK inhibitor, 5-10 mg twice daily. Sequencing used cDNA as its template, made by extracting RNA and reverse transcribing it. The method was immunoSEQ multiplex PCR; TCRdb's version includes in-frame clones alone and lacks a portion of them. The top ten clones hold 1% of a sample with around 180,000 clones, roughly 60% of them seen once. Sequencing used CD4+ T cells sorted from blood, obtained at week 24, from a patient treated with tofacitinib. The receptors stem from a human donor with alopecia areata.

The chain couples TRBV4-3 to TRBJ2-1, with 9 bases fitting TRBD1. This CDR3 comprises 18 residues. V gave up 1 base and J gave up 9 bases; unmatched junction bases: 16. Germline loops: CDR1 LGHNA, CDR2 YSLEER. CDR3 sequence reads: CASSQALGGTGRFGEQFF. The CDR3 DNA reads TGCGCCAGCAGCCAAGCCCTAGGGGGGACAGGGAGATTCGGTGAGCAGTTCTTC.

The chain has TRBV13 and TRBJ2-2; 8 bases are a match to TRBD1. The CDR3 extends over 15 amino acids. J lost 3 bases, V lost 4 bases, and 4 bases had no gene match. Germline assignment: CDR1 PRHDT and CDR2 FYEKMQ (reference sequence). CDR3 loop: CASSSSRGHTGELFF. The CDR3 DNA follows: TGTGCCAGCAGCTCTAGCAGGGGGCACACCGGGGAGCTGTTTTTT.

The V and J genes are TRBV5-1 and TRBJ2-3, with D possibly TRBD1 on 6 matching bases. The germline gives CDR1 SGHRS, CDR2 YFSETQ. V lost 5 bases to trimming and J lost 1 base, with 14 bases between them. This CDR3 region has 15 residues. For the CDR3, the DNA is TGCGCCAGCAGGATCGGATCAGGGGGCACAGATACGCAGTATTTT. As protein: CASRIGSGGTDTQYF.

The sample holds one count of this clone. The CDR3 nucleotides read TGTGCCAGCAGCCAAGTAGCGGGGGACACCGGGGAGCTGTTTTTT. This gives the protein CASSQVAGDTGELFF. The chain has TRBV14 and TRBJ2-2; 9 positions agree with TRBD2. The CDR3 covers 15 residues. Trimming took 1 base from V and 3 from J; bases not matched to a gene: 0. Germline V lookup: CDR1 SGHDN, CDR2 FVKESK.

This clone was counted a few times. The rearrangement uses TRBV25-1 and TRBJ2-4, with 7 bases aligning to TRBD1. After removal of 2 bases from V and 6 bases from J, the junction contained 4 bases not matched to a gene. The length of the CDR3 is 14 residues. Germline loops: CDR1 MGHDK, CDR2 SYGVNS. The CDR3 spells CASSEGGQRNIQYF. In DNA form, the CDR3 reads TGTGCCAGCAGTGAAGGGGGACAGCGAAACATTCAGTACTTC.

This clone came up a few times. The chain uses TRBV10-3 and TRBJ1-2, with TRBD1 matching over 7 bases. The CDR3 consists of 14 residues. CDR1 ENHRY and CDR2 SYGVKD come from the germline V gene. The junction had 5 bases not matched to a gene; V was cut back by 0 bases and J by 7 bases. In DNA form, the CDR3 reads TGTGCCATCAGTGAGTCGGAGGGGGCAAGTGGCTACACCTTC. This codes for CAISESEGASGYTF.

The chain couples TRBV9 to TRBJ2-3, with a tentative D call TRBD2 (7 bases). The CDR3 extends over 16 amino acids. V was pared by 0 bases and J by 5 bases, with 16 bases between. The V gene's germline CDR1 is SGDLS and CDR2 YYNGEE. For the CDR3, the DNA is TGTGCCAGCAGCGTAGCCAGCGGGATAGGGGGAGATACGCAGTATTTT. Its protein is CASSVASGIGGDTQYF.

The rearrangement links TRBV23-1 to TRBJ1-5, with 10 bases identical to TRBD1. TRBV23-1 falls under the ORF class, with uncertain function. V lost 2 bases to trimming and J lost 2 bases; unmatched junction nucleotides: 6. The CDR3 is 17 residues long. CDR3 in DNA: TGCGCCAGCAGTCAACTTCGGGACAGGGGAGGCAATCAGCCCCAGCATTTT. Protein: CASSQLRDRGGNQPQHF.

This clone was counted many times. No DNA is shown, since the ends of the CDR3 on it are uncertain; the CDR3 is the one TCRdb lists. The chain links TRBV5-6 to TRBJ2-2; the tabulated D call, TRBD2, remains unverified against the DNA. CDR1 is SGHDT, CDR2 YYEEEE, per germline. Inclusive of both ends, the CDR3 amounts to 15 amino acids. This CDR3 is CASSFSVFGAGELFF.

This clone occurred a few times. In the same sample, other DNA sequences code for this CDR3. In DNA, the CDR3 is TGTGCCTGGTCCCGAGAATACGAGCAGTACTTC. Translated, it gives CAWSREYEQYF. The rearrangement joins TRBV30 to TRBJ2-7, with D uncertain. Looked up from germline, CDR1 is GTSNPN and CDR2 is SVGIG (reference sequence). The CDR3 has 11 amino acids. Trimming removed 5 bases from V and 4 bases from J, with 9 bases in between.